This passage covers 5 T cell receptor beta chains from one sample sequenced in a study of human T cells and chemical hapten exposure. Time point meaning: patch test 1, 2 weeks after DPC sensitization. Treatment meaning: therapeutic diphenylcyclopropenone sensitization with weekly scalp DPC. From the RACE reads, TCRdb called clonotypes with MiXCR, one entry per CDR3 protein. The sample shows about 100,000 distinct CDR3 sequences, about 11% of them seen only once. Sequences were derived from whole blood, sampled in connection with sensitization to the hapten diphenylcyclopropenone (DPC). Receptor source: a man aged 40-49 years with alopecia areata. Some clones in this sample may be carry-over from other donors' samples.

The chain employs TRBV6-1 and TRBJ1-5; 7 bases are a match to TRBD1. Germline assignment: CDR1 MNHNS and CDR2 SASEGT. V trimming: 6 bases; J trimming: 6 bases; junction bases outside the gene matches: 8. This CDR3 is 14 amino acids long. The CDR3 DNA sequence: TGTGCCAGCAGAGTACAGGGGTCGGGTCAGCCCCAGCATTTT. Residues: CASRVQGSGQPQHF.

This clonotype was counted ten times or more. The gene calls are TRBV28 and TRBJ1-2; D may be TRBD1 (6 bases). Looked up from germline, CDR1 is MDHEN and CDR2 is SYDVKM. The CDR3 totals 15 residues. Trimming left V 8 bases short and J 1 base short, with 17 bases between. CDR3: CASSLDTGLNYGYTF. CDR3 DNA: TGTGCCAGCTCCCTGGACACAGGGCTTAACTATGGCTACACCTTC.

Only a few counts were recorded for this clonotype. This rearrangement joins TRBV2 to TRBJ2-3, with 11 positions matching TRBD2. Losses at the gene ends were 6 bases for V and 0 bases for J; bases not matched to a gene: 5. Germline values: CDR1 SNHLY, CDR2 FYNNEI. CDR3 size: 16 residues. The CDR3, as DNA: TGTGCCAGCAGAGGGGGGACTAGCGGTAGCACAGATACGCAGTATTTT. Translated: CASRGGTSGSTDTQYF.

The chain couples TRBV7-2 to TRBJ2-1; 13 bases are shared with TRBD2. J lost 8 bases, V lost 4 bases, and 8 bases had no gene match. CDR1 and CDR2 from the germline V gene are SGHTA and FQGNSA. The CDR3 loop spans 16 amino acids. CDR3 bases: TGTGCCAGCAGCTGGACTAGCGGGAGTGGTAGCTATGAGCAGTTCTTC. Protein: CASSWTSGSGSYEQFF.

CDR3 DNA: TGTGCCAGCAGTTACTCACCACCTCCTGAAGCTTTCTTT. Its protein is CASSYSPPPEAFF. The chain is built from TRBV6-2 or TRBV6-3 and TRBJ1-1, with no clear D. The V gene lost 0 bases and the J gene lost 6 bases, with 8 bases spanning the gap. This CDR3 contains 13 residues. Germline loops: CDR1 MNHEY, CDR2 SVGEGT.